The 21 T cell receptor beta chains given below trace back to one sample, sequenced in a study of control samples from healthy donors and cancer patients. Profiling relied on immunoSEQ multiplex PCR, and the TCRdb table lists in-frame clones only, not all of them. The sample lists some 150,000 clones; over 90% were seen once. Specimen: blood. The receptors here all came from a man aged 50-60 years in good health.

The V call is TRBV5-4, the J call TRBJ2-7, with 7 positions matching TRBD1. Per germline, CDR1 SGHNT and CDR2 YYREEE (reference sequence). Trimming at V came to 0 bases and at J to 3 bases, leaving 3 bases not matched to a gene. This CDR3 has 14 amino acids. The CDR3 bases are TGTGCCAGCAGCTTGGGACAGGGTAGCTACGAGCAGTACTTC. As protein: CASSLGQGSYEQYF. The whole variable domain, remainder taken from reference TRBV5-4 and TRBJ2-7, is ETGVTQSPTHLIKTRGQQVTLRCSSQSGHNTVSWYQQALGQGPQFIFQYYREEENGRGNFPPRFSGLQFPNYSSELNVNALELDDSALYLCASSLGQGSYEQYFGPGTRLTVT.

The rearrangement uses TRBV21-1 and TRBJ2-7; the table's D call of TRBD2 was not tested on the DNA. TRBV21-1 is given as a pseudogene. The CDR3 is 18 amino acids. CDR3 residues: CASSKRGLRREGPYEQYF. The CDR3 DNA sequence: TGTGCCAGCAGCAAACGGGGGTTGCGGCGGGAGGGCCCCTACGAGCAGTACTTC.

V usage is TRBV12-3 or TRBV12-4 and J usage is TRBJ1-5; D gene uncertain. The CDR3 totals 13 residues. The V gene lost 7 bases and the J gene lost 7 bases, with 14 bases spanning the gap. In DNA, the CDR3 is TGTGCCAGCACCGACCTCTACGGGCAGCCCCAGCATTTT. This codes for CASTDLYGQPQHF.

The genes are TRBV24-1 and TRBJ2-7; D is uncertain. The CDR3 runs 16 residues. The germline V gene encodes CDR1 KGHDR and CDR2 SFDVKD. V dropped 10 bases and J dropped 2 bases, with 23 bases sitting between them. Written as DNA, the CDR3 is TGTGCCACTCCGATCCCGAGATACTCCGCAGCCTACGAGCAGTACTTC. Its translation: CATPIPRYSAAYEQYF.

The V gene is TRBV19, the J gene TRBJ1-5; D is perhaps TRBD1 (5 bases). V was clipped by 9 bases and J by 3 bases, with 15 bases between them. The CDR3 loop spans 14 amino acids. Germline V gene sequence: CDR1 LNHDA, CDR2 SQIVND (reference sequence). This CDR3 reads CASTGTALNQPQHF. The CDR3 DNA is TGTGCCAGCACCGGGACGGCCCTCAATCAGCCCCAGCATTTT. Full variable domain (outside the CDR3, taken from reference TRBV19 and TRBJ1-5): DGGITQSPKYLFRKEGQNVTLSCEQNLNHDAMYWYRQDPGQGLRLIYYSQIVNDFQKGDIAEGYSVSREKKESFPLTVTSAQKNPTAFYLCASTGTALNQPQHFGDGTRLSIL.

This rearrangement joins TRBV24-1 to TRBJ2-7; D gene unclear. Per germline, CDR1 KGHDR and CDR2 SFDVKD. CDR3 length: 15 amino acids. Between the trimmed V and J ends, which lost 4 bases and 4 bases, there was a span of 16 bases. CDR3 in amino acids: CATSDPSVGRYEQYF. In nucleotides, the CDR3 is TGTGCCACCAGTGACCCTTCTGTAGGAAGGTACGAGCAGTACTTC.

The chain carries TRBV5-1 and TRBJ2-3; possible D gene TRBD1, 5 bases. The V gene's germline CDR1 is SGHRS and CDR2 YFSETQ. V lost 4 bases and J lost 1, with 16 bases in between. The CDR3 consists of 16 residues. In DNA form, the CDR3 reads TGCGCCAGCAGCCCCGTGGGGCCACTTGGCACAGATACGCAGTATTTT. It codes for CASSPVGPLGTDTQYF.

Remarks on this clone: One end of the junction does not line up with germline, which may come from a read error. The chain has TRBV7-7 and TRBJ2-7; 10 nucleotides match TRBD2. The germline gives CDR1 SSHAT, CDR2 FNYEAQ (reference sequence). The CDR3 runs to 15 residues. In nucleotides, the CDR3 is TGTGCTAGCAGCCCCCTAGCGGGAGCTCTTACCGAGCAGTACTTC. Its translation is CASSPLAGALTEQYF.

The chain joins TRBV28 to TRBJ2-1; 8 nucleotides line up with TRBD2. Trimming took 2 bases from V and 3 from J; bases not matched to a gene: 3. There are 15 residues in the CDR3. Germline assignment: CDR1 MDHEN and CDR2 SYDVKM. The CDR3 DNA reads TGTGCCAGCAGTTTACCGGGGGGGCGCTACAATGAGCAGTTCTTC. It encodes CASSLPGGRYNEQFF.

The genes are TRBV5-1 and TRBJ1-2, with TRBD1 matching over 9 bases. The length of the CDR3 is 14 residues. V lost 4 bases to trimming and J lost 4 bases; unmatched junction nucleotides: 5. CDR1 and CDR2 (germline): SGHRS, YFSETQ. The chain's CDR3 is CASSPQGAAYGYTF. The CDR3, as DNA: TGCGCCAGCAGCCCACAGGGGGCCGCCTATGGCTACACCTTC.

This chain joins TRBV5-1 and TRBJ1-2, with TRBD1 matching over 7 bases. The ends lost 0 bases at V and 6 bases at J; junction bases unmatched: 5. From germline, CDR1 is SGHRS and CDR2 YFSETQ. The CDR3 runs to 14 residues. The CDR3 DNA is TGCGCCAGCAGCTTGGCGGGCAGGGGGGATGGCTACACCTTC. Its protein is CASSLAGRGDGYTF.

The CDR3 loop is CSVEGIAGGGETQYF. Here the CDR3 DNA reads TGCAGCGTTGAAGGTATAGCGGGAGGAGGAGAGACCCAGTACTTC. This chain connects TRBV29-1 to TRBJ2-5; TRBD2 aligns across 10 bases. This CDR3 comprises 15 residues. Germline loops: CDR1 SQVTM, CDR2 ANQGSEA. The junction had 6 bases not matched to a gene; V was cut back by 1 base and J by 4 bases.

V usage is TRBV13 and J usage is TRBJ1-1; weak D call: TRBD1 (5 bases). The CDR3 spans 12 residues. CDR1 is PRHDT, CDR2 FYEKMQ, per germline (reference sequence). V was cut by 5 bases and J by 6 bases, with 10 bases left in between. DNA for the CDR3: TGTGCCAGCAGCAAGCAGGGCCCTGAAGCTTTCTTT. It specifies CASSKQGPEAFF.

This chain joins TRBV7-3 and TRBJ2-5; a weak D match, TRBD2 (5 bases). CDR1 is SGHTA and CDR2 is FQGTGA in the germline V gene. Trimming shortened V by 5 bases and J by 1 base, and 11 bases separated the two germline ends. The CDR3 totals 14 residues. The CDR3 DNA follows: TGTGCCAGCAGCCCGAGCGGACTCCAAGAGACCCAGTACTTC. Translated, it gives CASSPSGLQETQYF.

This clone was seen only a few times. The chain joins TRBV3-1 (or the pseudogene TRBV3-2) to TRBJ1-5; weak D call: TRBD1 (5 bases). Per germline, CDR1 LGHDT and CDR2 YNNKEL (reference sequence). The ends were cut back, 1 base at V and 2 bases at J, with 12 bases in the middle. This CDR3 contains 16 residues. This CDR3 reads CASSQGRGGGNQPQHF. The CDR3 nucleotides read TGTGCCAGCAGCCAAGGCCGGGGAGGGGGCAATCAGCCCCAGCATTTT.

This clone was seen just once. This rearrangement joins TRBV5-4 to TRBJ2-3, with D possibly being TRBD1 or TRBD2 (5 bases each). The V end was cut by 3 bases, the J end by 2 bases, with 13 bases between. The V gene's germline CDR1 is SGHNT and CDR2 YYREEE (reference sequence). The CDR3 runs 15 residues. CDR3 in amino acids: CASSYLGTTTDTQYF. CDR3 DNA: TGTGCCAGCAGCTACCTCGGGACCACCACAGATACGCAGTATTTT.

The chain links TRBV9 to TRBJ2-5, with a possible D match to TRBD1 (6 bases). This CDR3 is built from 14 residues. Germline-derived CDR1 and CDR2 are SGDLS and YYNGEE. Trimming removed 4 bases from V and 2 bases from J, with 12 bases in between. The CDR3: CASSPGQLQETQYF. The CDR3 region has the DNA TGTGCCAGCAGCCCCGGACAGTTACAAGAGACCCAGTACTTC.

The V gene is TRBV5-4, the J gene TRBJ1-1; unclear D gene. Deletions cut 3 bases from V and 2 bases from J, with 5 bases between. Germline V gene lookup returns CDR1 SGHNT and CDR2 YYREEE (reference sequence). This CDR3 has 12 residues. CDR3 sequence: CASSYGNTEAFF. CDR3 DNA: TGTGCCAGCAGCTACGGAAACACTGAAGCTTTCTTT.

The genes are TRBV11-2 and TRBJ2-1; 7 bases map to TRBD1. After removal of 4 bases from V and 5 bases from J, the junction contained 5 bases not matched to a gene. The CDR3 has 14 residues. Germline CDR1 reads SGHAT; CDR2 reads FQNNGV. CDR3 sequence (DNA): TGTGCCAGCAGCTCGGACAGGATCAACAATGAGCAGTTCTTC. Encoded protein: CASSSDRINNEQFF.

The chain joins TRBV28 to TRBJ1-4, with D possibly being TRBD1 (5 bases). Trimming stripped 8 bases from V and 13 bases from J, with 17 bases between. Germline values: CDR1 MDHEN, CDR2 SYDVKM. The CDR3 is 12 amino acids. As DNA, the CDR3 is TGTGCCAGCTCCGCGGGGAAACAGGCACTGTTTTTT. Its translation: CASSAGKQALFF.

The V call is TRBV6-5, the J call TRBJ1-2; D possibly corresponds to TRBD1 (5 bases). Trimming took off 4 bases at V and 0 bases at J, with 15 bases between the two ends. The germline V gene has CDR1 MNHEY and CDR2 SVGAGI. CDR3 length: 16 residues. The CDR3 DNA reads TGTGCCAGCAGTTCACTCCACGACAGAACTAACTATGGCTACACCTTC. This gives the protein CASSSLHDRTNYGYTF.